A single sample gave rise to the 16 T cell receptor beta chains below, sequenced in a study of beta chain features in type 1 diabetes. Notes on the study in general: Moderately but significantly shorter TCRB CDR3s were found in Type 1 diabetes patients in all four CD4+ subsets.

For these receptors, no antigen is known. Expressed TCRB transcripts got sequenced, as all isolated RNA was reverse transcribed. The repertoire was sequenced with immunoSEQ multiplex PCR; TCRdb's copy has only in-frame clones and lacks some. The table shows 400,000 or so clones, with around 10% occurring only once. Sequencing was done on a sample of central memory CD4+ T cells from blood. The receptors come from a man aged 30 to 39 with type 1 diabetes.

The sample holds a few counts of this clone. This sequence joins TRBV7-2 and TRBJ1-5; TRBD1 matches 7 bases. The V gene end was trimmed by 4 bases and the J gene end by 7 bases; junction bases not matched to a gene: 19. This CDR3 has 18 residues. Germline V gives CDR1 SGHTA, CDR2 FQGNSA. For the CDR3, the DNA is TGTGCCAGCAGCTCCCCCAGGGGGACTGTGGTGCTTGGACAGCCCCAGCATTTT. Protein sequence: CASSSPRGTVVLGQPQHF.

This clone showed up many times. This sequence joins TRBV5-4 and TRBJ1-3; D ambiguous. The CDR3 has 16 amino acids. Germline loops: CDR1 SGHNT, CDR2 YYREEE (reference sequence). V was shortened by 4 bases and J by 0 bases, with 14 bases between the two germline ends. CDR3 protein: CASSPSTFSSGNTIYF. The CDR3 bases are TGTGCCAGCAGCCCCTCTACGTTTAGCTCTGGAAACACCATATATTTT.

This clone was observed a handful of times. The chain recombines TRBV5-4 with TRBJ1-1, with D possibly being TRBD1 (5 bases). Per the germline V gene, CDR1 is SGHNT and CDR2 is YYREEE (reference sequence). The V end lost 0 bases, the J end lost 3 bases, and 12 bases lay between the germline ends. This CDR3 is built from 15 residues. CDR3 in DNA: TGTGCCAGCAGCTTGGCATCGCAGGGTCACACTGAAGCTTTCTTT. Protein product: CASSLASQGHTEAFF.

There are many counts of this clone. The chain recombines TRBV7-2 with TRBJ2-1; the D is unclear. Trimming shortened V by 2 bases and J by 4 bases, and 9 bases separated the two germline ends. CDR1 is SGHTA, CDR2 FQGNSA, per germline. This CDR3 has 14 residues. CDR3 sequence reads: CASSLMGAYNEQFF. CDR3 DNA sequence: TGTGCCAGCAGCTTAATGGGCGCGTACAATGAGCAGTTCTTC.

This clone was detected only a few times. The V gene is TRBV21-1, the J gene TRBJ1-2; no check of the table's D call, TRBD1, against the DNA was made. TRBV21-1 is reported as a pseudogene. The CDR3 contains 18 residues. In nucleotides, the CDR3 is TGTGCCAGCAGCAAAGCGGGGGACAGGGGCCGATCTAACTATGGCTACACCTTC. Translation: CASSKAGDRGRSNYGYTF.

The chain is built from TRBV20-1 and TRBJ2-1; D gene uncertain. The CDR3 extends over 11 amino acids. The germline V and J ends were trimmed by 3 bases and 6 bases, with 6 bases remaining between them. Germline CDR1 is DFQATT and CDR2 is SNEGSKA (reference sequence). This chain's CDR3 is CSASVPNEQFF. In DNA, the CDR3 is TGCAGTGCTAGCGTACCCAATGAGCAGTTCTTC.

V is TRBV28 and J is TRBJ1-4; maybe TRBD1 (6 bases). The V and J ends lost 3 bases and 3 bases respectively, with 11 bases between them. The CDR3 sequence is 15 residues long. Per the germline V gene, CDR1 is MDHEN and CDR2 is SYDVKM. CDR3 sequence reads: CASSLWTASNEKLFF. The CDR3 nucleotides read TGTGCCAGCAGTTTGTGGACAGCCTCTAATGAAAAACTGTTTTTT.

The J gene is TRBJ2-5, the V gene TRBV7-2, with D possibly TRBD1 on 6 matching bases. CDR3 length equals 13 residues. The germline CDR1 and CDR2 sequences are SGHTA and FQGNSA. The ends were cut back, 7 bases at V and 3 bases at J, with 12 bases in the middle. The CDR3, as DNA: TGTGCCAGCATCAGAGGACAGAAAGAGACCCAGTACTTC. This encodes CASIRGQKETQYF.

There are a few counts of this clone. This chain connects TRBV27 to TRBJ1-1; D possibly corresponds to TRBD1 (6 bases). CDR1 is MNHEY and CDR2 is SMNVEV in the germline V gene (reference sequence). This CDR3 has 14 residues. V shed 5 bases and J shed 4 bases, with 14 bases lying between them. The CDR3 sequence: CASSQNRESTEAFF. The CDR3 nucleotides are TGTGCCAGCAGTCAAAACAGGGAAAGCACTGAAGCTTTCTTT.

This chain uses TRBV7-2 with TRBJ2-1; a possible D gene is TRBD2 (6 bases). The V and J ends lost 5 bases and 5 bases respectively, with 19 bases between them. From germline, CDR1 is SGHTA and CDR2 FQGNSA. The length of the CDR3 is 16 residues. The CDR3 nucleotides are TGTGCCAGCAGCCGAATTCCCGGGACTGGGAACAATGAGCAGTTCTTC. It codes for CASSRIPGTGNNEQFF.

CDR3 in amino acids: CASSLELQGKGYTF. CDR3 DNA sequence: TGCGCCAGCAGCTTGGAGTTACAGGGCAAAGGCTACACCTTC. This chain uses TRBV5-1 with TRBJ1-2, with a tentative D call TRBD1 (6 bases). CDR1 and CDR2 from the germline V gene are SGHRS and YFSETQ. Trimming pared 0 bases from V and 8 bases from J, leaving 14 bases between. CDR3 length: 14 residues.

The rearrangement links TRBV5-4 to TRBJ2-5, with 8 bases matching TRBD1. Trimming cost V 4 bases and J 4 bases; bases outside gene matches: 9. CDR3 length: 15 residues. Germline CDR1 reads SGHNT; CDR2 reads YYREEE (reference sequence). The CDR3 region is CASSPGQGNPETQYF. CDR3 nucleotides: TGTGCCAGCAGCCCCGGACAGGGTAACCCAGAGACCCAGTACTTC.

The rearrangement joins TRBV7-9 to TRBJ2-6; D gene unclear. The CDR3 is 17 amino acids. CDR1 and CDR2 from the germline V gene are SEHNR and FQNEAQ (reference sequence). Deletions cut 1 base from V and 2 bases from J, with 12 bases between. The CDR3 nucleotides read TGTGCCAGCAGCTTAGTCTGGGAATCAGCTGGGGCCAACGTCCTGACTTTC. Translation gives CASSLVWESAGANVLTF.

This chain connects TRBV7-2 to TRBJ2-1; TRBD1 matches 8 bases. Germline CDR1 and CDR2: SGHTA and FQGNSA. V dropped 4 bases and J dropped 3; count of bases not matched to a gene: 5. The CDR3 has 15 amino acids. In nucleotides, the CDR3 is TGTGCCAGCAGCTCGGGCGGACAGGGCTACAATGAGCAGTTCTTC. This translates into CASSSGGQGYNEQFF.

This clone was observed a few times. The chain uses TRBV7-8 and TRBJ2-1; 7 positions match TRBD2. The trim removed 6 bases at V and 0 bases at J, leaving 5 bases unmatched. The CDR3 runs 15 residues. Germline CDR1 SGHVS, CDR2 FQNEAQ. The CDR3 sequence is CASSLRDYSYNEQFF. DNA of the CDR3: TGTGCCAGCAGTCTTAGGGACTACTCCTACAATGAGCAGTTCTTC.

This clone was recorded a few times. V is TRBV14 and J is TRBJ1-2; D is undetermined. The CDR3 extends over 13 amino acids. Germline V gene sequence: CDR1 SGHDN, CDR2 FVKESK. Trimming removed 2 bases from V and 4 bases from J, with 8 bases in between. The CDR3 region has the DNA TGTGCCAGCAGCCAAACAGCCTTCTATGGCTACACCTTC. The encoded protein is CASSQTAFYGYTF. The full variable domain, its missing parts supplied by reference TRBV14 and TRBJ1-2, is EAGVTQFPSHSVIEKGQTVTLRCDPISGHDNLYWYRRVMGKEIKFLLHFVKESKQDESGMPNNRFLAERTGGTYSTLKVQPAELEDSGVYFCASSQTAFYGYTFGSGTRLTVV.